This T cell receptor beta chain was sequenced in a study of blood T cell repertoires in COVID-19. Study details: T cells, B-cell-depleted T cells, or PBMCs provided the cDNA or gDNA that served as material.

Original data processing: Estimation of nucleated cell counts relied on the amplification of reference gene primers. Profiled with immunoSEQ multiplex PCR; TCRdb holds only in-frame clones, not every one. The DNA gave D and trimming, while V, J and clone size come from that table. This table has about 200,000 clones, 65% to 90% appearing once. Per germline, CDR1 ENHRY and CDR2 SYGVKD. CDR3 length: 14 amino acids. V was pared by 6 bases and J by 2 bases, with 6 bases of the junction left unmatched. The TCR comes from a human donor in a cohort sampled during active COVID-19. The chain recombines TRBV10-3 with TRBJ1-2, with 7 nucleotides matching TRBD1. The material sequenced was peripheral blood. The DNA for the CDR3 is TGTGCCATCAGGCCCACAGGGGAGAACTATGGCTACACCTTC. Protein product: CAIRPTGENYGYTF.